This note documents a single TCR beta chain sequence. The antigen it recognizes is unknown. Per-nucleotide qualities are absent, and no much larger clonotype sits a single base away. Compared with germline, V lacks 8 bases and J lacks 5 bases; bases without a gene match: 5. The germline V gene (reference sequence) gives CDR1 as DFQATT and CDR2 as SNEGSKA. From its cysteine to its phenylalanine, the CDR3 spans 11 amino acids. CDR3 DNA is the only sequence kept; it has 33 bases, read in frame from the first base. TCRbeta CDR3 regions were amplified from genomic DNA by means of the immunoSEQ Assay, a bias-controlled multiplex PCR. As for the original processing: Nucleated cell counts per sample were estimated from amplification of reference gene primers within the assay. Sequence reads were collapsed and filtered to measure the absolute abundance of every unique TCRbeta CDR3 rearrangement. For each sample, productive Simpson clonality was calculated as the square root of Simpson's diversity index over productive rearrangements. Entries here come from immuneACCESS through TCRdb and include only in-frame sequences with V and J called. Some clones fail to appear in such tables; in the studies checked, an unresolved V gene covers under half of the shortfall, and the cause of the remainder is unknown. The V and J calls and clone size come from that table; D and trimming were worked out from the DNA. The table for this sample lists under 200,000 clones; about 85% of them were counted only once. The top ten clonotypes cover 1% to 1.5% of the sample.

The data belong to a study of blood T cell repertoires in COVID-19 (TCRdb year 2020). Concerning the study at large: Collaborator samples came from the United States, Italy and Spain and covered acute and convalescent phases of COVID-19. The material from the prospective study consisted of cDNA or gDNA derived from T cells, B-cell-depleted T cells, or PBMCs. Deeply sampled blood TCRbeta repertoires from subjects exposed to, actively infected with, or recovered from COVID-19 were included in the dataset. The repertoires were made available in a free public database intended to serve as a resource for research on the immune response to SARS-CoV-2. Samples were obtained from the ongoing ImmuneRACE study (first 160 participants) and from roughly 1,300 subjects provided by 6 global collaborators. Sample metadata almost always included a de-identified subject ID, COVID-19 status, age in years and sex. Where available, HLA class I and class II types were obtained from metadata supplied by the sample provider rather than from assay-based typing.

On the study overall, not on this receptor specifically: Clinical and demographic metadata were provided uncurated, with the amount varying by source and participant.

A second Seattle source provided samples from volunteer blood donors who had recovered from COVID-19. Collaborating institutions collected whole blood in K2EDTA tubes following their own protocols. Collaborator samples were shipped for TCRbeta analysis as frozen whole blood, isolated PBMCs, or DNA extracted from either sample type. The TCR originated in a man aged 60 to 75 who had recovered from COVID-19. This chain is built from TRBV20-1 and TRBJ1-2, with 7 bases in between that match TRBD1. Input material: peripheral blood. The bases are TGCAGTCGCCGGGACAGTTATGGCTACACCTTC. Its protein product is CSRRDSYGYTF.